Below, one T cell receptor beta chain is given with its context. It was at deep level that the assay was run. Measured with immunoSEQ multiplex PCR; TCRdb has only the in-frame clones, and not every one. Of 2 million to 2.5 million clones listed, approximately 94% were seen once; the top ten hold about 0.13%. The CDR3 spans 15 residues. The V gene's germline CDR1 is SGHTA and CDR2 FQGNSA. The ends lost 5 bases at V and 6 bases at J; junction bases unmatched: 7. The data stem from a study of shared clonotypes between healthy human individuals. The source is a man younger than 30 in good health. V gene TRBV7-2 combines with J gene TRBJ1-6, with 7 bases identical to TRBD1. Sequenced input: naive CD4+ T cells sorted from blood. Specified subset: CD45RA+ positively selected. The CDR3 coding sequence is TGTGCCAGCAGCCTGAACAGGGGATTTAATTCACCCCTCCACTTT. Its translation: CASSLNRGFNSPLHF.